Listed below are T cell receptor beta chains from one sample, sequenced in a study of shared clonotypes between healthy human individuals. The protocol was immunoSEQ multiplex PCR, while the TCRdb copy is restricted to in-frame clones and leaves out a portion. The table lists about 750,000 clones, around 93% of them singletons, with 24% in the top ten. The sample taken for sequencing was naive CD8+ T cells sorted from blood. These receptors came from a man aged 25-45 years in good health. The CDR3 runs from the conserved cysteine through the conserved F or W. A D gene is named only where the DNA matches it firmly. Rows give clone size only sometimes, using once, few, many, or a class for an expanded clone.

j_gene: TRBJ2-7
d_gene: TRBD1
v_gene: TRBV27
abundance: -
CDR3aa: CASSLGRGYEQYF
CDR3nt: TGTGCCAGCAGCCTAGGCAGGGGGTACGAGCAGTACTTC

j_gene: TRBJ2-3
d_gene: TRBD2
v_gene: TRBV11-2
abundance: -
CDR3aa: CASSRTSGTDTQYF
CDR3nt: TGTGCCAGCAGCCGGACTAGCGGGACAGATACGCAGTATTTT

j_gene: TRBJ2-3
d_gene: TRBD2
v_gene: TRBV5-6
abundance: -
CDR3aa: CASSLALAGYTDTQYF
CDR3nt: TGTGCCAGCAGCTTGGCACTAGCGGGTTACACAGATACGCAGTATTTT

j_gene: TRBJ2-3
d_gene: -
v_gene: TRBV11-2
abundance: -
CDR3aa: CASSPGTWRGADTQYF
CDR3nt: TGTGCCAGCAGCCCGGGAACATGGAGGGGGGCAGATACGCAGTATTTT

j_gene: TRBJ2-7
d_gene: -
v_gene: TRBV5-1
abundance: -
CDR3aa: CASSLVGGQLYEQYF
CDR3nt: TGCGCCAGCAGCTTGGTAGGGGGACAACTCTACGAGCAGTACTTC

j_gene: TRBJ2-5
d_gene: -
v_gene: TRBV7-9
abundance: -
CDR3aa: CASSFRQAQETQYF
CDR3nt: TGTGCCAGCAGCTTCCGACAGGCCCAAGAGACCCAGTACTTC

j_gene: TRBJ2-7
d_gene: -
v_gene: TRBV7-9
abundance: -
CDR3aa: CASSWGVGQYF
CDR3nt: TGTGCCAGCAGCTGGGGTGTTGGGCAGTACTTC

j_gene: TRBJ1-2
d_gene: TRBD1
v_gene: TRBV6-5
abundance: -
CDR3aa: CASSYSNTDRSYGYTF
CDR3nt: TGTGCCAGCAGTTACTCGAATACGGACAGGAGCTATGGCTACACCTTC

j_gene: TRBJ2-7
d_gene: TRBD1
v_gene: TRBV11-2
abundance: -
CDR3aa: CASSVYRTGSYEQYF
CDR3nt: TGTGCCAGCAGCGTCTATCGGACAGGGTCCTACGAGCAGTACTTC

j_gene: TRBJ2-7
d_gene: -
v_gene: TRBV5-1
abundance: -
CDR3aa: CASSLAPEGDIYEQYF
CDR3nt: TGCGCCAGCAGCTTGGCCCCGGAGGGAGATATTTACGAGCAGTACTTC

j_gene: TRBJ2-1
d_gene: -
v_gene: TRBV9
abundance: -
CDR3aa: CATLGPHNEQFF
CDR3nt: TGTGCCACCCTGGGGCCCCACAATGAGCAGTTCTTC

j_gene: TRBJ1-5
d_gene: -
v_gene: TRBV5-8
abundance: -
CDR3aa: CASSLVPFKPQHF
CDR3nt: TGTGCCAGCAGCTTGGTACCATTCAAGCCCCAGCATTTT

j_gene: TRBJ2-1
d_gene: -
v_gene: TRBV27
abundance: -
CDR3aa: CASSPLVGPSSYNEQFF
CDR3nt: TGTGCCAGCAGTCCCCTAGTCGGCCCCAGCTCCTACAATGAGCAGTTCTTC

j_gene: TRBJ2-3
d_gene: -
v_gene: TRBV7-9
abundance: -
CDR3aa: CASSSGQSSQYF
CDR3nt: TGTGCCAGCAGCTCGGGACAATCCTCTCAGTATTTT

j_gene: TRBJ2-4
d_gene: TRBD1
v_gene: TRBV28
abundance: -
CDR3aa: CASSFEGARHIQYF
CDR3nt: TGTGCCAGCAGTTTCGAGGGGGCAAGACACATTCAGTACTTC

j_gene: TRBJ2-3
d_gene: -
v_gene: TRBV5-4
abundance: -
CDR3aa: CASSSEDLDTQYF
CDR3nt: TGTGCCAGCAGCTCGGAGGACCTGGATACGCAGTATTTT

j_gene: TRBJ2-7
d_gene: -
v_gene: TRBV4-3
abundance: -
CDR3aa: CASSQRGNSYEQYF
CDR3nt: TGCGCCAGCAGCCAAAGGGGAAACTCCTACGAGCAGTACTTC

j_gene: TRBJ2-3
d_gene: TRBD2
v_gene: TRBV5-1
abundance: -
CDR3aa: CASSGGETSGIRDTQYF
CDR3nt: TGCGCCAGCAGCGGCGGGGAGACTAGCGGGATAAGAGATACGCAGTATTTT

j_gene: TRBJ1-1
d_gene: -
v_gene: TRBV7-6
abundance: -
CDR3aa: CASSLLGLNTEAFF
CDR3nt: TGTGCCAGCAGCTTATTAGGGTTGAACACTGAAGCTTTCTTT

j_gene: TRBJ1-5
d_gene: -
v_gene: TRBV19
abundance: -
CDR3aa: CASSIVQYTSEPQHF
CDR3nt: TGTGCCAGTAGTATTGTTCAGTATACTAGTGAGCCCCAGCATTTT

j_gene: TRBJ2-1
d_gene: -
v_gene: TRBV5-5
abundance: -
CDR3aa: CASSLDGSSYNEQFF
CDR3nt: TGTGCCAGCAGCCTCGACGGGAGCTCCTACAATGAGCAGTTCTTC

j_gene: TRBJ2-2
d_gene: -
v_gene: TRBV7-9
abundance: few
CDR3aa: CASSSRGPNTGELFF
CDR3nt: TGTGCCAGCAGCTCACGCGGGCCCAACACCGGGGAGCTGTTTTTT

j_gene: TRBJ2-1
d_gene: TRBD2
v_gene: TRBV6-4
abundance: many
CDR3aa: CASQRTSGANEQFF
CDR3nt: TGTGCCAGCCAGAGGACTAGCGGAGCCAATGAGCAGTTCTTC

j_gene: TRBJ2-1
d_gene: TRBD1
v_gene: TRBV7-8
abundance: -
CDR3aa: CASSADRGNYNEQFF
CDR3nt: TGTGCCAGCAGCGCCGACAGGGGGAACTACAATGAGCAGTTCTTC

j_gene: TRBJ2-2
d_gene: -
v_gene: TRBV7-9
abundance: -
CDR3aa: CASSRLASKGTGELFF
CDR3nt: TGTGCCAGCAGCCGGCTGGCATCGAAGGGCACCGGGGAGCTGTTTTTT

j_gene: TRBJ2-3
d_gene: -
v_gene: TRBV28
abundance: -
CDR3aa: CASSEDASYTDTQYF
CDR3nt: TGTGCCAGCAGTGAGGATGCGAGCTACACAGATACGCAGTATTTT

j_gene: TRBJ2-7
d_gene: TRBD2
v_gene: TRBV30
abundance: -
CDR3aa: CAWLGTSGYYEQYF
CDR3nt: TGTGCCTGGCTAGGGACTAGCGGATACTACGAGCAGTACTTC

j_gene: TRBJ2-7
d_gene: TRBD1
v_gene: TRBV7-2
abundance: -
CDR3aa: CASSQTGTVYEQYF
CDR3nt: TGTGCCAGCAGCCAAACCGGGACAGTCTACGAGCAGTACTTC

j_gene: TRBJ1-4
d_gene: -
v_gene: TRBV9
abundance: -
CDR3aa: CASSPGRSEKLFF
CDR3nt: TGTGCCAGCAGCCCCGGGAGGAGTGAAAAACTGTTTTTT

j_gene: TRBJ2-2
d_gene: -
v_gene: TRBV29-1
abundance: -
CDR3aa: CSVGLVGGTGELFF
CDR3nt: TGCAGCGTTGGACTAGTCGGCGGCACCGGGGAGCTGTTTTTT

j_gene: TRBJ1-2
d_gene: -
v_gene: TRBV30
abundance: -
CDR3aa: CACFLQGRAGYTF
CDR3nt: TGTGCCTGTTTTTTGCAAGGGCGGGCTGGCTACACCTTC

j_gene: TRBJ2-1
d_gene: -
v_gene: TRBV29-1
abundance: -
CDR3aa: CSSISLQSYNEQFF
CDR3nt: TGCAGCTCGATTAGCCTCCAATCCTACAATGAGCAGTTCTTC

j_gene: TRBJ2-7
d_gene: -
v_gene: TRBV5-4
abundance: -
CDR3aa: CASTEDLTSYEQYF
CDR3nt: TGTGCCAGCACTGAGGACCTCACCTCCTACGAGCAGTACTTC

j_gene: TRBJ2-7
d_gene: -
v_gene: TRBV27
abundance: -
CDR3aa: CASSPGPAYEQYF
CDR3nt: TGTGCCAGCAGTCCGGGACCGGCCTACGAGCAGTACTTC

j_gene: TRBJ2-6
d_gene: -
v_gene: TRBV5-5
abundance: -
CDR3aa: CASSFYSSGANVLTF
CDR3nt: TGTGCCAGCAGCTTTTACAGCTCTGGGGCCAACGTCCTGACTTTC

j_gene: TRBJ1-2
d_gene: -
v_gene: TRBV2
abundance: few
CDR3aa: CASSELETSNYGYTF
CDR3nt: TGTGCCAGCAGTGAGTTGGAGACCTCTAACTATGGCTACACCTTC

j_gene: TRBJ2-1
d_gene: -
v_gene: TRBV19
abundance: -
CDR3aa: CASSIDYQRNYNEQFF
CDR3nt: TGTGCCAGTAGTATTGACTATCAGAGGAATTACAATGAGCAGTTCTTC